This passage covers 9 T cell receptor beta chains from one sample sequenced in a study of cytomegalovirus exposure and HLA in healthy donors (dated by TCRdb to about 2017). Receptor amplification or capture employed the immunoSEQ multiplex PCR assay. For the multiplex PCR, a mixture combining 60 forward primers for TCR Vbeta segments and 13 reverse primers for TCR Jbeta segments was used. The table comes from immuneACCESS by way of TCRdb, which keeps in-frame sequences with V and J called. Part of the clones is missing from these tables; in studies checked, under half for an unresolved V gene and the rest for unknown reasons. Recorded for this sample are under 200,000 clones; 80% to 90% of them occurred a single time. The top ten hold approximately 9.4% of the sample. Input material: PBMCs. These receptor sequences come from a man younger than 35 in good health and CMV-seropositive.

The V call is TRBV25-1, the J call TRBJ1-1; no firm D call. The germline V and J ends were trimmed by 6 bases and 1 base, with 9 bases remaining between them. Germline V gene sequence: CDR1 MGHDK, CDR2 SYGVNS. This CDR3 contains 13 residues. The CDR3 sequence: CASRPRGNTEAFF. CDR3 DNA sequence: TGTGCCAGCAGGCCCAGAGGGAACACTGAAGCTTTCTTT.

The V and J genes are TRBV19 and TRBJ1-5; a weak D match, TRBD1 (6 bases). The V gene's germline CDR1 is LNHDA and CDR2 SQIVND (reference sequence). The length of the CDR3 is 15 residues. The ends were cut back, 5 bases at V and 1 base at J, with 12 bases in the middle. The CDR3 loop is CASSPDRISNQPQHF. The CDR3 DNA is TGTGCCAGTAGTCCTGACAGGATAAGCAATCAGCCCCAGCATTTT.

The V and J genes are TRBV9 and TRBJ2-7, with TRBD2 as a possible D gene (6 bases). The CDR3 is made up of 15 amino acids. The V gene's germline CDR1 is SGDLS and CDR2 YYNGEE. Trimming took 3 bases from V and 3 from J, leaving 16 bases between them. DNA for the CDR3: TGTGCCAGCAGCGGGGGGGACTCACCCCACTACGAGCAGTACTTC. Protein product: CASSGGDSPHYEQYF.

A single count supports this clone. The chain joins TRBV19 to TRBJ2-7, with TRBD2 matching 11 bases. This CDR3 region has 15 residues. The V and J ends lost 2 bases and 3 bases, in that order; junction bases with no gene match: 3. CDR1 is LNHDA and CDR2 is SQIVND in the germline V gene (reference sequence). The CDR3 here is CASSIIAGGIYEQYF. CDR3 coding DNA: TGTGCCAGTAGTATAATAGCGGGGGGGATCTACGAGCAGTACTTC.

The chain has TRBV7-9 and TRBJ1-2; D is ambiguous. This CDR3 has 13 amino acids. CDR1 and CDR2 (germline): SEHNR, FQNEAQ (reference sequence). V was trimmed by 5 bases and J by 4 bases, leaving 11 bases between them. The CDR3 DNA is TGTGCCAGCAGCCCGCCAGTTGCCTATGGCTACACCTTC. This encodes CASSPPVAYGYTF.

The chain joins TRBV21-1 to TRBJ2-2; the table's D gene call, TRBD1, was not cross checked with the DNA. TRBV21-1 is deemed a pseudogene. This CDR3 comprises 14 residues. In DNA form, the CDR3 reads TGTGCCAGCAGTACATACAGGGACCCCGGGGAGCTGTTTTTT. Its translation is CASSTYRDPGELFF.

The chain has TRBV5-4 and TRBJ1-1; D not certain. Trimming pared 1 base from V and 0 bases from J, leaving 10 bases between. CDR1 and CDR2 (germline): SGHNT, YYREEE (reference sequence). This CDR3 has 15 residues. CDR3 residues: CASSLFVGVNTEAFF. In DNA form, the CDR3 reads TGTGCCAGCAGCTTGTTTGTCGGAGTGAACACTGAAGCTTTCTTT. The full variable domain, rest sourced from reference TRBV5-4 and TRBJ1-1, is ETGVTQSPTHLIKTRGQQVTLRCSSQSGHNTVSWYQQALGQGPQFIFQYYREEENGRGNFPPRFSGLQFPNYSSELNVNALELDDSALYLCASSLFVGVNTEAFFGQGTRLTVV.

The chain combines TRBV27 with TRBJ1-5, with D possibly being TRBD1 (6 bases). The V and J ends lost 5 bases and 3 bases respectively, with 11 bases between them. There are 14 residues in the CDR3. Germline loops: CDR1 MNHEY, CDR2 SMNVEV (reference sequence). The CDR3 nucleotides are TGTGCCAGCAGTCCCGGACAGTACAATCAGCCCCAGCATTTT. Translation: CASSPGQYNQPQHF.

V is TRBV7-9 and J is TRBJ1-2, with D maybe TRBD1 (6 bases). V gave up 3 bases and J gave up 7 bases, with 21 bases separating them. CDR1 SEHNR and CDR2 FQNEAQ come from the germline V gene (reference sequence). The CDR3 consists of 16 residues. The CDR3 DNA sequence: TGTGCCAGCAGCTTTTCGCCAGGGGTCACGGCTATTGGCTACACCTTC. This encodes CASSFSPGVTAIGYTF. The full variable domain, rest sourced from reference TRBV7-9 and TRBJ1-2, is DTGVSQNPRHKITKRGQNVTFRCDPISEHNRLYWYRQTLGQGPEFLTYFQNEAQLEKSRLLSDRFSAERPKGSFSTLEIQRTEQGDSAMYLCASSFSPGVTAIGYTFGSGTRLTVV.